This is a list of T cell receptor beta chains from one sample in a study of shared T cell receptors in the human thymus. The repertoire was sequenced with immunoSEQ multiplex PCR; TCRdb's copy has only in-frame clones and lacks some. The sample has a few hundred thousand clones, roughly 94% seen once. Sequencing used thymocytes. The source of these receptors is a human donor. Each CDR3 is given without its conserved first and last residue. Each record gives: V gene, J gene, CDR3 protein.

V: TRBV18
J: TRBJ1-2
CDR3: ASSPTDPTVDYGYT

V: TRBV9
J: TRBJ2-2
CDR3: ASSVSPLSGTGELF

V: TRBV6-1
J: TRBJ2-5
CDR3: ASSGSGRETQY

V: TRBV5-5
J: TRBJ2-4
CDR3: ASSPCRTSGTGNIQY

V: TRBV28
J: TRBJ1-2
CDR3: ASSLDRGGYT

V: TRBV5-4
J: TRBJ2-7
CDR3: ASSLGEGRWVYEQY

V: TRBV7-9
J: TRBJ1-1
CDR3: ASSPRGHLNTEAF

V: TRBV27
J: TRBJ2-5
CDR3: ASSLFWWESREETQY

V: TRBV4-1
J: TRBJ2-1
CDR3: ASSQESGYNEQF

V: TRBV18
J: TRBJ1-1
CDR3: ASSRKDGHLNTEAF

V: TRBV5-1
J: TRBJ1-4
CDR3: ASSKDRVWATNEKLF

V: TRBV5-1
J: TRBJ1-2
CDR3: ASSPDLSPLYGYT

V: TRBV6-5
J: TRBJ2-2
CDR3: ASSYCGPSNTGELF

V: TRBV5-6
J: TRBJ2-2
CDR3: ASSFDRFTGELF

V: TRBV14
J: TRBJ2-1
CDR3: ASSQDAGTTYNEQF

V: TRBV6-5
J: TRBJ1-3
CDR3: ASSYAGVGNTIY

V: TRBV5-1
J: TRBJ1-2
CDR3: ASSLGLLDRPSNGYGYT

V: TRBV10-3
J: TRBJ2-7
CDR3: AISEPLRKLKEREASYEQY

V: TRBV27
J: TRBJ2-5
CDR3: ASSLRDLRGTQY

V: TRBV5-1
J: TRBJ1-1
CDR3: ASTSGWQSDTEAF

V: TRBV11-2
J: TRBJ1-5
CDR3: ASSLRGVGQGNQPQH

V: TRBV12-5
J: TRBJ2-1
CDR3: ASGSGTSNRNEQF

V: TRBV7-2
J: TRBJ1-5
CDR3: ASSPADKALNQPQH

V: TRBV28
J: TRBJ2-5
CDR3: ASSLHLPLPQTQY

V: TRBV30
J: TRBJ1-2
CDR3: AWSSQGNYGYT

V: TRBV28
J: TRBJ2-3
CDR3: ASRGGTDTQY

V: TRBV5-4
J: TRBJ1-2
CDR3: ASSPAPPIYGYT

V: TRBV6-1
J: TRBJ1-3
CDR3: ASSEAPDPGNTIY

V: TRBV28
J: TRBJ1-5
CDR3: ASSFIAGEPPRGQPQH

V: TRBV5-4
J: TRBJ2-7
CDR3: ASSPGLAAYEQY

V: TRBV2
J: TRBJ2-7
CDR3: ASSWGQDSYEQY

V: TRBV5-1
J: TRBJ2-3
CDR3: ASSSCEDGATDTQY

V: TRBV19
J: TRBJ1-4
CDR3: ASSTPTFATNEKLF

V: TRBV5-1
J: TRBJ1-1
CDR3: ASSHQGRNTEAF

V: TRBV5-6
J: TRBJ2-1
CDR3: ASSRDRRLNEQF

V: TRBV11-2
J: TRBJ1-5
CDR3: ASSATEGASNQPQH

V: TRBV9
J: TRBJ2-7
CDR3: ASSLRTTSGSTDEQY

V: TRBV19
J: TRBJ2-1
CDR3: ASVGLAGGNEQF

V: TRBV28
J: TRBJ1-2
CDR3: ASSLGVGMGYT

V: TRBV7-9
J: TRBJ1-1
CDR3: ASRQKVKGSNTEAF

V: TRBV6-4
J: TRBJ2-3
CDR3: ASRPDMAEGLTDTQY

V: TRBV9
J: TRBJ1-1
CDR3: ASSSRGDGTEAF

V: TRBV6-1
J: TRBJ1-1
CDR3: ASSSWGSMNTEAF

V: TRBV5-1
J: TRBJ2-7
CDR3: ASSQARDQRQALSIPLYEQY

V: TRBV19
J: TRBJ1-1
CDR3: ASRDGLNTEAF

V: TRBV27
J: TRBJ1-1
CDR3: ASSLSPRRTEAF

V: TRBV14
J: TRBJ2-7
CDR3: ASSQGSEQY

V: TRBV7-9
J: TRBJ2-5
CDR3: ASSHRTGGEETQY

V: TRBV9
J: TRBJ2-7
CDR3: ASSSTSGRASEQY

V: TRBV28
J: TRBJ2-1
CDR3: ASSSGRSSYNEQF

V: TRBV5-1
J: TRBJ2-7
CDR3: ASSPDDLTGGAYEQY

V: TRBV5-1
J: TRBJ2-5
CDR3: ASSLQETQY

V: TRBV14
J: TRBJ2-1
CDR3: ASSQTTGVPYNEQF

V: TRBV29-1
J: TRBJ2-7
CDR3: SVRHRDRAFHEQY

V: TRBV5-1
J: -
CDR3: ASSLEWGPPYEQY

V: TRBV19
J: TRBJ2-1
CDR3: ASTRSEGYNEQF

V: TRBV5-1
J: TRBJ2-1
CDR3: ASGNGTSYNEQF

V: TRBV7-3
J: TRBJ2-1
CDR3: ASSLTTGGRNEQF

V: TRBV7-2
J: TRBJ2-1
CDR3: ASSSRTSGRGEQF

V: TRBV29-1
J: TRBJ1-1
CDR3: SIPREGWNTEAF